These 17 T cell receptor beta chains originate from one sample sequenced in a study of cytomegalovirus exposure and HLA in healthy donors. A multiplex PCR was run with 60 Vbeta primers and 13 Jbeta primers. Profiling relied on immunoSEQ multiplex PCR, and the TCRdb table lists in-frame clones only, not all of them. This sample yields approximately 150,000 clones, of which about 72% are seen a single time; approximately 2% belongs to the top ten. Material for sequencing was PBMCs. Every receptor here comes from a man in his forties in good health and CMV-seronegative.

This clone has only one observation. V usage is TRBV13 and J usage is TRBJ1-3, with D unclear. Germline lookup yields CDR1 PRHDT and CDR2 FYEKMQ (reference sequence). The CDR3 totals 13 residues. With 0 bases removed from V and 5 bases from J, the gap between germline ends came to 5 bases. CDR3 residues: CASSLGTRNTIYF. DNA of the CDR3: TGTGCCAGCAGCTTAGGGACAAGAAACACCATATATTTT.

DNA of the CDR3: TGTGCCTGGAGTGTACGGGACAGGGGCTATCAGCCCCAGCATTTT. Protein: CAWSVRDRGYQPQHF. This rearrangement joins TRBV30 to TRBJ1-5; TRBD1 aligns across 10 bases. V lost 0 bases to trimming and J lost 5 bases; unmatched junction nucleotides: 4. The CDR3 is made up of 15 amino acids. Germline V gives CDR1 GTSNPN, CDR2 SVGIG (reference sequence).

The genes are TRBV7-2 and TRBJ2-7; the D gene is possibly TRBD1 (6 bases). Germline V CDR1 and CDR2: SGHTA, FQGNSA. The V and J ends lost 5 bases and 3 bases respectively, with 8 bases between them. The CDR3 is 12 residues long. The CDR3 loop is CASSLRGYEQYF. In DNA, the CDR3 is TGTGCCAGCAGCCTCAGGGGCTACGAGCAGTACTTC.

The rearrangement links TRBV4-1 to TRBJ2-2; 7 bases are shared with TRBD1. CDR1 and CDR2 from the germline V gene are MGHRA and YSYEKL. The V segment lost 1 base and the J segment 6 bases; nucleotides outside the gene matches: 14. This CDR3 is built from 18 residues. The CDR3 nucleotides read TGCGCCAGCAGCCAAGTAAGGGGGCAACTAGTTGGGTCCGGGGAGCTGTTTTTT. As protein: CASSQVRGQLVGSGELFF.

V usage is TRBV6-7 and J usage is TRBJ2-5; D may be TRBD1 (5 bases). TRBV6-7 is an ORF; its function is uncertain. V lost 8 bases and J 5 bases, leaving 21 bases between the germline ends. The CDR3 totals 15 residues. CDR3 sequence: CASLRWDRGMETQYF. In DNA form, the CDR3 reads TGTGCCAGCCTACGATGGGATAGGGGTATGGAGACCCAGTACTTC.

The rearrangement joins TRBV29-1 to TRBJ2-1, with 14 bases matching TRBD2. Germline-derived CDR1 and CDR2 are SQVTM and ANQGSEA. With V trimmed by 7 bases and J by 6 bases, 5 bases remained unmatched. This CDR3 is 14 amino acids long. The CDR3 loop reads CSASGTSGSNEQFF. For the CDR3, the DNA is TGCAGCGCCTCCGGGACTAGCGGGAGCAATGAGCAGTTCTTC.

This rearrangement joins TRBV5-4 to TRBJ2-7, with 12 bases lining up with TRBD1. Trimming removed 6 bases from V and 6 bases from J; junction bases left unmatched: 7. The CDR3 is 14 residues long. Germline CDR1 is SGHNT and CDR2 is YYREEE (reference sequence). The chain's CDR3 is CASMDGTGGCEQYF. The DNA of the CDR3 is TGTGCCAGCATGGATGGGACAGGGGGCTGCGAGCAGTACTTC.

The DNA of the CDR3 is TGTGCCAGCAGCGCGGGACAGGGAGACACCGGGGAGCTGTTTTTT. It specifies CASSAGQGDTGELFF. The V gene is TRBV9, the J gene TRBJ2-2; 9 nucleotides line up with TRBD1. The CDR3 spans 15 residues. The V gene's germline CDR1 is SGDLS and CDR2 YYNGEE. The J segment lost 3 bases and the V segment lost 3 bases, leaving 3 bases of the junction unmatched.

This chain joins TRBV6-7 and TRBJ1-5, with 7 nucleotides matching TRBD1. TRBV6-7 is classed as an ORF, of uncertain function. CDR3 size: 16 residues. Germline trimming cut 0 bases from V and 4 bases from J; bases unmatched to any gene: 6. The CDR3 is CASSYSKDRVNQPQHF. CDR3 DNA sequence: TGTGCCAGCAGTTACTCGAAAGACAGGGTAAATCAGCCCCAGCATTTT.

The chain uses TRBV25-1 and TRBJ2-4; tentatively, D is TRBD1 (6 bases). The germline gives CDR1 MGHDK, CDR2 SYGVNS. The CDR3 consists of 14 residues. The germline V and J ends were trimmed by 1 base and 7 bases, with 11 bases remaining between them. CDR3 in DNA: TGTGCCAGCAGTGAATGGGGTGGACAGAACATTCAGTACTTC. Translated: CASSEWGGQNIQYF. Full variable domain (missing parts from reference TRBV25-1 and TRBJ2-4): EADIYQTPRYLVIGTGKKITLECSQTMGHDKMYWYQQDPGMELHLIHYSYGVNSTEKGDLSSESTVSRIRTEHFPLTLESARPSHTSQYLCASSEWGGQNIQYFGAGTRLSVL.

J is TRBJ1-2 and V is TRBV2; TRBD1 aligns across 7 bases. This CDR3 comprises 16 residues. J gave up 0 bases and V 6 bases, and 10 bases lay outside the gene matches. CDR1 is SNHLY and CDR2 is FYNNEI in the germline V gene. The CDR3 loop is CASSDRTGLANYGYTF. The CDR3 nucleotides are TGTGCCAGCAGCGATCGGACAGGTCTAGCTAACTATGGCTACACCTTC.

The chain employs TRBV6-1 and TRBJ2-2; D might be TRBD2 (7 bases). Germline V gene data show CDR1 as MNHNS and CDR2 as SASEGT. The CDR3 is made up of 15 amino acids. The V gene lost 8 bases and the J gene lost 3 bases, with 16 bases spanning the gap. In DNA form, the CDR3 reads TGTGCCAGCGGCGAAGTGGGGGGGCACACCGGGGAGCTGTTTTTT. This sequence encodes CASGEVGGHTGELFF.

The CDR3 here is CASSQVASGLVDSPLHF. Written as DNA, the CDR3 is TGCGCCAGCAGCCAAGTGGCTTCAGGGTTGGTGGATTCACCCCTCCACTTT. The genes are TRBV4-1 and TRBJ1-6; maybe TRBD1 (5 bases). The CDR3 is 17 amino acids. CDR1 MGHRA and CDR2 YSYEKL come from the germline V gene. V lost 1 base and J lost 8, with 18 bases in between.

The chain recombines TRBV5-1 with TRBJ2-2, with 7 bases lining up with TRBD1. Per germline, CDR1 SGHRS and CDR2 YFSETQ. The CDR3 loop spans 14 amino acids. The junction had 4 bases not matched to a gene; V was cut back by 5 bases and J by 3 bases. The CDR3 coding sequence is TGCGCCAGCAGTCCGACAGGGTACACCGGGGAGCTGTTTTTT. Translated, it gives CASSPTGYTGELFF.

In its sample, this clone was seen a few times. CDR3 region: CASSLPLAGGLGDTQYF. The CDR3 region has the DNA TGTGCCAGCAGCTTACCACTAGCGGGGGGGCTTGGGGATACGCAGTATTTT. The chain employs TRBV5-4 and TRBJ2-3; 13 positions agree with TRBD2. This CDR3 is built from 17 residues. Trimming removed 2 bases from V and 6 bases from J; junction bases left unmatched: 9. Germline CDR1 reads SGHNT; CDR2 reads YYREEE (reference sequence).

The chain's CDR3 is CASSLNTGDVRSMNTEAFF. As DNA, the CDR3 is TGTGCCAGCTCACTGAATACAGGGGACGTACGATCAATGAACACTGAAGCTTTCTTT. The rearrangement links TRBV18 to TRBJ1-1; 7 nucleotides agree with TRBD1. The J segment lost 0 bases and the V segment lost 4 bases, leaving 17 bases of the junction unmatched. The CDR3 is 19 amino acids. Germline V lookup: CDR1 KGHSH, CDR2 LQKENI. The whole variable domain, filled in from reference TRBV18 and TRBJ1-1, reads NAGVMQNPRHLVRRRGQEARLRCSPMKGHSHVYWYRQLPEEGLKFMVYLQKENIIDESGMPKERFSAEFPKEGPSILRIQQVVRGDSAAYFCASSLNTGDVRSMNTEAFFGQGTRLTVV.

The chain has TRBV7-9 and TRBJ1-1; D uncertain. The CDR3 loop spans 15 amino acids. V lost 6 bases and J 0 bases, leaving 14 bases between the germline ends. Germline values: CDR1 SEHNR, CDR2 FQNEAQ (reference sequence). Written as DNA, the CDR3 is TGTGCCAGCAGTTCCCCCACAGAGATGAACACTGAAGCTTTCTTT. Protein sequence: CASSSPTEMNTEAFF.